This is a list of T cell receptor beta chains from one sample in a study of blood T cells in healthy people across ages. TCRdb re-called the 5' RACE reads with MiXCR, one entry per CDR3 protein. The profile shows nearly 800,000 distinct CDR3 sequences, approximately 25% of them singletons. The same data also went into a second study, on T cells of mothers and their children.

Input material: blood. All receptors derive from a boy aged 10-17 years in good health. The CDR3 runs from the conserved cysteine through the conserved F or W. Each record gives: D gene, clone size, V gene, J gene, CDR3 length, CDR3 DNA, CDR3 protein. A D gene is named only where the DNA matches it firmly. Some rows have no size entry. The others give once, few or many, or a class for an expanded clone.

TRBD2,-,TRBV20-1,TRBJ2-7,14,TGCAGTGCCCCTCCCCTAGCGGTAGGCTACGAGCAGTACTTC,CSAPPLAVGYEQYF
-,-,TRBV27,TRBJ1-5,13,TGTGCCAGCAGTTGGACAGACAATCAGCCCCAGCATTTT,CASSWTDNQPQHF
TRBD1,-,TRBV28,TRBJ2-7,17,TGTGCCAGCAGGTCCAGTTCACAGGGGCGATCCTCCTACGAGCAGTACTTC,CASRSSSQGRSSYEQYF
TRBD1,-,TRBV19,TRBJ1-5,15,TGTGCCAGTAGTGTTAGCCGGGACAGGAATCAGCCCCAGCATTTT,CASSVSRDRNQPQHF
TRBD1,few,TRBV24-1,TRBJ1-2,13,TGTGCCACCAGTGACACAGGGGTGGAAGGCTACACCTTC,CATSDTGVEGYTF
-,-,TRBV9,TRBJ2-7,14,TGTGCCAGCAGCGTAGCGAGCAGCTCCTACGAGCAGTACTTC,CASSVASSSYEQYF
-,-,TRBV5-1,TRBJ2-7,14,TGCGCCAGCAGCTTGGCCCCGGGGAACTACGAGCAGTACTTC,CASSLAPGNYEQYF
-,few,TRBV2,TRBJ1-1,16,TGTGCCAGCAGTGTAAGGGAGCGAGCGGTGAACACTGAAGCTTTCTTT,CASSVRERAVNTEAFF
-,-,TRBV12-3/TRBV12-4,TRBJ2-1,13,TGTGCCAGCAGTTTGTCGGCTTTAAATGAGCAGTTCTTC,CASSLSALNEQFF
-,-,TRBV27,TRBJ2-7,13,TGTGCCAGCAGTCTAAGTTCCGGGACACCGACTAACTTC,CASSLSSGTPTNF
-,-,TRBV7-9,TRBJ2-7,14,TGTGCCAGCCTTGGCGAGAAGGGCCACTACGAGCAGTACTTC,CASLGEKGHYEQYF
-,few,TRBV20-1,TRBJ2-2,14,TGCAGTGCTAGAGGGACTGGGGACACCGGGGAGCTGTTTTTT,CSARGTGDTGELFF
TRBD1,many,TRBV7-6,TRBJ2-7,13,TGTGCCAGCAGCGGACAGGGAAGTTACGAGCAGTACTTC,CASSGQGSYEQYF